The 30 T cell receptor beta chains below come from one sample, sequenced in a study of beta chain features in type 1 diabetes. General observations from the study: Type 1 diabetes patients showed a moderate but significant shortening of TCRB CDR3s in all four CD4+ subsets.

cDNA synthesis used the whole RNA isolate, giving expressed TCRB sequences. The data were produced by immunoSEQ multiplex PCR, yet TCRdb's version contains in-frame clones alone and is incomplete. Of over 650,000 clones in the sample, over 12% were seen once. No antigens are known for them. The material sequenced was naive CD4+ T cells from blood. The receptors stem from a man aged 18 to 29 with type 1 diabetes.

V gene TRBV18 combines with J gene TRBJ2-7; 7 bases are a match to TRBD1. The CDR3 has 14 amino acids. Germline loops: CDR1 KGHSH, CDR2 LQKENI. V was clipped by 6 bases and J by 2 bases; unmatched bases: 7. The CDR3 sequence is CASSPGTATYEQYF. The CDR3 nucleotides read TGTGCCAGCTCGCCCGGGACAGCGACCTACGAGCAGTACTTC.

This clone has just a few counts. The rearrangement joins TRBV9 to TRBJ2-7; D not resolved. The CDR3 is made up of 13 amino acids. Germline V lookup: CDR1 SGDLS, CDR2 YYNGEE. V lost 0 bases, J lost 5 bases, and 9 bases lay in between. The CDR3 DNA sequence: TGTGCCAGCAGCGTAGAAGAAGGGAACGAGCAGTACTTC. Translated, it gives CASSVEEGNEQYF.

The V and J genes are TRBV29-1 and TRBJ1-5, with D maybe TRBD1 (6 bases). The V end lost 4 bases, the J end lost 0 bases, and 16 bases lay between the germline ends. The germline gives CDR1 SQVTM, CDR2 ANQGSEA. There are 16 residues in the CDR3. The CDR3 DNA sequence: TGCAGCGTTGGGGGCAGGGGCCACGATAGCAATCAGCCCCAGCATTTT. Translation gives CSVGGRGHDSNQPQHF. The full variable domain, its missing parts supplied by reference TRBV29-1 and TRBJ1-5, is SAVISQKPSRDICQRGTSLTIQCQVDSQVTMMFWYRQQPGQSLTLIATANQGSEATYESGFVIDKFPISRPNLTFSTLTVSNMSPEDSSIYLCSVGGRGHDSNQPQHFGDGTRLSIL.

The V call is TRBV28, the J call TRBJ2-1; D possibly corresponds to TRBD1 (5 bases). V shed 6 bases and J shed 6 bases, with 12 bases lying between them. Looked up from germline, CDR1 is MDHEN and CDR2 is SYDVKM. This CDR3 is 13 amino acids long. The CDR3: CASSPGSLNEQFF. In DNA form, the CDR3 reads TGTGCCAGCAGCCCAGGGTCCCTCAATGAGCAGTTCTTC.

The table lists this clone with a few counts. DNA for the CDR3: TGTGCCAGCAGCCCCCAGGGTTTACCGGGACCAGAAGCTTTCTTT. Amino acids: CASSPQGLPGPEAFF. The chain joins TRBV11-2 to TRBJ1-1; weak D call: TRBD1 (5 bases). This CDR3 contains 15 residues. Deletions cut 5 bases from V and 8 bases from J, with 21 bases between. CDR1 is SGHAT and CDR2 is FQNNGV in the germline V gene.

V gene TRBV7-6 combines with J gene TRBJ2-5; D unclear. Trimming cost V 1 base and J 2 bases, with 11 bases left between them. The length of the CDR3 is 15 residues. CDR1 is SGHVS and CDR2 is FNYEAQ in the germline V gene. CDR3 in DNA: TGTGCCAGCAGCTTAGGTGCAAGCAATCAAGAGACCCAGTACTTC. Amino acid sequence: CASSLGASNQETQYF. The full variable domain, its missing parts supplied by reference TRBV7-6 and TRBJ2-5, is GAGVSQSPRYKVTKRGQDVALRCDPISGHVSLYWYRQALGQGPEFLTYFNYEAQQDKSGLPNDRFSAERPEGSISTLTIQRTEQRDSAMYRCASSLGASNQETQYFGPGTRLLVL.

The chain uses TRBV5-1 and TRBJ2-3, with 7 bases aligning to TRBD2. The CDR3 totals 16 residues. After removal of 0 bases from V and 3 bases from J, the junction contained 7 bases not matched to a gene. CDR1 and CDR2 (germline): SGHRS, YFSETQ. CDR3 protein: CASSLAFREGTDTQYF. CDR3 DNA sequence: TGCGCCAGCAGCTTGGCTTTCAGGGAGGGAACAGATACGCAGTATTTT.

This sequence joins TRBV4-1 and TRBJ2-7, with TRBD2 matching 8 bases. The CDR3 sequence is 17 residues long. V was clipped by 4 bases and J by 0 bases; unmatched bases: 11. CDR1 and CDR2 from the germline V gene are MGHRA and YSYEKL. CDR3 DNA sequence: TGCGCCAGCAGCCGATCAAACGGGGGGGCCCTCTCCTACGAGCAGTACTTC. Translated, it gives CASSRSNGGALSYEQYF.

This clone has just a few counts. This chain connects TRBV15 to TRBJ1-6; D remains ambiguous. Between the trimmed V and J ends, which lost 1 base and 9 bases, there was a span of 19 bases. The CDR3 extends over 17 amino acids. Germline V gives CDR1 LNHNV, CDR2 YYDKDF (reference sequence). The CDR3 DNA follows: TGTGCCACCAGCAGAGGAGGAGGGAAGTTAAGTGGTTCACCCCTCCACTTT. Protein: CATSRGGGKLSGSPLHF.

CDR3 sequence: CASSMGVETQYF. The CDR3 nucleotides read TGTGCCAGTAGTATGGGTGTCGAGACCCAGTACTTC. V is TRBV19 and J is TRBJ2-5; D is ambiguous. The CDR3 has 12 residues. Germline V CDR1 and CDR2: LNHDA, SQIVND (reference sequence). V lost 3 bases and J lost 5, with 7 bases in between.

This clone has more than one count but fewer than ten. V and J are TRBV25-1 and TRBJ1-3; D may be TRBD1 (6 bases). The CDR3 contains 15 residues. Germline V lookup: CDR1 MGHDK, CDR2 SYGVNS. Trimming pared 2 bases from V and 10 bases from J, leaving 18 bases between. CDR3 loop: CASSEREGGPGTIYF. CDR3 coding DNA: TGTGCCAGCAGTGAACGCGAGGGGGGCCCTGGGACCATATATTTT.

The chain carries TRBV9 and TRBJ1-6, with D unclear. Germline-derived CDR1 and CDR2 are SGDLS and YYNGEE. This CDR3 spans 15 amino acids. V lost 3 bases and J 4 bases, leaving 11 bases between the germline ends. The CDR3 spells CASSGGRRYNSPLHF. In DNA, the CDR3 is TGTGCCAGCAGCGGGGGTAGGCGATATAATTCACCCCTCCACTTT.

In its sample, this clone was seen a few times. The J gene is TRBJ2-3, the V gene TRBV30; D could derive from TRBD1 or TRBD2 (7 bases each). The V gene lost 2 bases and the J gene lost 13 bases, with 13 bases spanning the gap. Germline assignment: CDR1 GTSNPN and CDR2 SVGIG (reference sequence). The CDR3 is made up of 11 amino acids. CDR3 in DNA: TGTGCCTGGAGTCAGGGGGGGTCGGAGTATTTT. Protein sequence: CAWSQGGSEYF.

V and J are TRBV27 and TRBJ2-1; 8 bases are shared with TRBD2. The V and J ends lost 5 bases and 2 bases, in that order; junction bases with no gene match: 2. CDR3 length equals 14 residues. Germline V lookup: CDR1 MNHEY, CDR2 SMNVEV (reference sequence). The CDR3 protein is CASSRLATYNEQFF. The CDR3 DNA is TGTGCCAGCAGTAGACTAGCGACCTACAATGAGCAGTTCTTC.

The chain employs TRBV4-2 and TRBJ1-2; no clear D gene. With 6 bases removed from V and 0 bases from J, the gap between germline ends came to 5 bases. The CDR3 totals 12 residues. Germline V CDR1 and CDR2: LGHNA, YNFKEQ. In DNA, the CDR3 is TGTGCCAGCAGGCAGTCTAACTATGGCTACACCTTC. It is translated as CASRQSNYGYTF.

This clone has a handful of counts. The gene calls are TRBV7-2 and TRBJ2-2; 8 bases match TRBD2. Germline loops: CDR1 SGHTA, CDR2 FQGNSA. The V and J ends lost 7 bases and 5 bases, in that order; junction bases with no gene match: 9. The CDR3 consists of 15 residues. The CDR3 sequence: CASTLLAVPTGELFF. The CDR3 DNA sequence: TGTGCCAGCACCCTACTAGCGGTACCTACCGGGGAGCTGTTTTTT.

V and J are TRBV9 and TRBJ2-5; 12 bases are shared with TRBD2. Germline CDR1 reads SGDLS; CDR2 reads YYNGEE. The CDR3 totals 17 residues. V lost 1 base, J lost 7 bases, and 11 bases stayed unmatched. CDR3 nucleotide sequence: TGTGCCAGCAGCGTAACCGGGACTAGCGGGCCCCTTGGGACCCAGTACTTC. The encoded protein is CASSVTGTSGPLGTQYF. The full variable domain, its missing parts supplied by reference TRBV9 and TRBJ2-5, is DSGVTQTPKHLITATGQRVTLRCSPRSGDLSVYWYQQSLDQGLQFLIQYYNGEERAKGNILERFSAQQFPDLHSELNLSSLELGDSALYFCASSVTGTSGPLGTQYFGPGTRLLVL.

This clone occurred a few times. The V and J genes are TRBV30 and TRBJ2-3; TRBD2 aligns across 11 bases. This CDR3 is 14 amino acids long. Looked up from germline, CDR1 is GTSNPN and CDR2 is SVGIG (reference sequence). J gave up 4 bases and V 4 bases, and 4 bases lay outside the gene matches. Here the CDR3 DNA reads TGTGCCTGGACTGCGGGACTAGCGGCAGATACGCAGTATTTT. Its translation: CAWTAGLAADTQYF.

This chain connects TRBV10-3 to TRBJ1-5; a possible D gene is TRBD1 (6 bases). This CDR3 comprises 13 residues. The V gene lost 2 bases and the J gene lost 4 bases, with 6 bases spanning the gap. The germline V gene encodes CDR1 ENHRY and CDR2 SYGVKD. The CDR3: CAISEGQNQPQHF. Here the CDR3 DNA reads TGTGCCATCAGTGAGGGACAGAATCAGCCCCAGCATTTT.

The chain has TRBV5-4 and TRBJ2-1, with 8 bases that match TRBD1. From germline, CDR1 is SGHNT and CDR2 YYREEE (reference sequence). The J segment lost 6 bases and the V segment lost 4 bases, leaving 9 bases of the junction unmatched. This CDR3 has 15 amino acids. The CDR3 here is CASSPPRTGPNEQFF. CDR3 coding DNA: TGTGCCAGCAGCCCCCCTAGGACAGGGCCCAATGAGCAGTTCTTC.

V and J are TRBV5-1 and TRBJ2-3; no reliable D call. V was shortened by 0 bases and J by 0 bases, with 5 bases between the two germline ends. Germline V CDR1 and CDR2: SGHRS, YFSETQ. The length of the CDR3 is 14 residues. The CDR3, as DNA: TGCGCCAGCAGCTTGGACCAGAGCACAGATACGCAGTATTTT. Amino acid sequence: CASSLDQSTDTQYF. The variable domain in full, with the rest retrieved from reference TRBV5-1 and TRBJ2-3, is KAGVTQTPRYLIKTRGQQVTLSCSPISGHRSVSWYQQTPGQGLQFLFEYFSETQRNKGNFPGRFSGRQFSNSRSEMNVSTLELGDSALYLCASSLDQSTDTQYFGPGTRLTVL.

This clone was detected only a few times. The chain is built from TRBV6-1 and TRBJ2-1; no reliable D call. Germline lookup yields CDR1 MNHNS and CDR2 SASEGT. The CDR3 runs to 13 residues. V shed 2 bases and J shed 8 bases, with 10 bases lying between them. This chain's CDR3 is CASSERPGDEQFF. For the CDR3, the DNA is TGTGCCAGCAGTGAAAGGCCTGGGGATGAGCAGTTCTTC.

The CDR3, as DNA: TGTGCCAGCTCACCGACCCACAGGGGACTCTACTACGAGCAGTACTTC. Translated: CASSPTHRGLYYEQYF. The V and J genes are TRBV18 and TRBJ2-7; weak D call: TRBD1 (7 bases). The CDR3 runs 16 residues. Germline CDR1 and CDR2: KGHSH and LQKENI. The germline V and J ends were trimmed by 3 bases and 3 bases, with 18 bases remaining between them.

The V and J genes are TRBV25-1 and TRBJ2-6; TRBD2 might be the D (5 bases). Trimming pared 5 bases from V and 0 bases from J, leaving 14 bases between. CDR3 length: 17 residues. From germline, CDR1 is MGHDK and CDR2 SYGVNS. The CDR3 here is CASSREARSSGANVLTF. Here the CDR3 DNA reads TGTGCCAGCAGTCGGGAAGCTCGAAGCTCTGGGGCCAACGTCCTGACTTTC.

This clone was counted only a few times. The chain carries TRBV9 and TRBJ2-4, with TRBD2 as a possible D gene (5 bases). V lost 6 bases to trimming and J lost 0 bases, with 16 bases between them. CDR1 SGDLS and CDR2 YYNGEE come from the germline V gene. The CDR3 covers 16 residues. The chain's CDR3 is CASTDVNGVAKNIQYF. The CDR3 coding sequence is TGTGCCAGCACCGACGTGAACGGGGTAGCCAAAAACATTCAGTACTTC.

The rearrangement links TRBV4-2 to TRBJ1-2, with a tentative D call TRBD1 (6 bases). This CDR3 is 15 amino acids long. The ends were cut back, 4 bases at V and 0 bases at J, with 12 bases in the middle. The germline V gene encodes CDR1 LGHNA and CDR2 YNFKEQ. The CDR3: CASSPWDTANYGYTF. The CDR3 DNA follows: TGTGCCAGCAGCCCCTGGGACACCGCTAACTATGGCTACACCTTC.

This clone occurred a few times. V and J are TRBV6-5 and TRBJ2-5, with D perhaps given as TRBD1 or TRBD2 (5 bases each). V gave up 5 bases and J gave up 5 bases, with 15 bases separating them. The CDR3 length is 14 residues. Germline V gives CDR1 MNHEY, CDR2 SVGAGI. CDR3 nucleotide sequence: TGTGCCAGCAGTGGGACCTTCAAGGGGGAGACCCAGTACTTC. It specifies CASSGTFKGETQYF.

The sample holds a few counts of this clone. The J gene is TRBJ2-1, the V gene TRBV19; 7 positions match TRBD2. Germline assignment: CDR1 LNHDA and CDR2 SQIVND (reference sequence). The CDR3 loop spans 14 amino acids. Trimming took 4 bases from V and 9 from J; bases not matched to a gene: 9. The CDR3 nucleotides read TGTGCCAGTAGTAGTGGGAGGGAAAGGGGTGAGCAGTTCTTC. Protein product: CASSSGRERGEQFF. Full variable domain (rest looked up from reference TRBV19 and TRBJ2-1): DGGITQSPKYLFRKEGQNVTLSCEQNLNHDAMYWYRQDPGQGLRLIYYSQIVNDFQKGDIAEGYSVSREKKESFPLTVTSAQKNPTAFYLCASSSGRERGEQFFGPGTRLTVL.

This clone has more than one count but fewer than ten. The chain recombines TRBV9 with TRBJ2-7, with D possibly being TRBD2 (7 bases). This CDR3 is built from 15 residues. Per the germline V gene, CDR1 is SGDLS and CDR2 is YYNGEE. Trimming removed 3 bases at V and 4 bases at J, with 17 bases between. CDR3 amino acids: CASSEGGLADYEQYF. The CDR3 DNA follows: TGTGCCAGCAGCGAGGGGGGTCTAGCGGATTACGAGCAGTACTTC.

V is TRBV7-9 and J is TRBJ2-1, with D possibly called TRBD1 or TRBD2 (5 bases each). Germline loops: CDR1 SEHNR, CDR2 FQNEAQ (reference sequence). V lost 2 bases and J lost 0, with 11 bases in between. CDR3 length: 16 amino acids. In DNA form, the CDR3 reads TGTGCCAGCAGCTTACTCCTGAGGGGCTCCTACAATGAGCAGTTCTTC. The encoded protein is CASSLLLRGSYNEQFF.